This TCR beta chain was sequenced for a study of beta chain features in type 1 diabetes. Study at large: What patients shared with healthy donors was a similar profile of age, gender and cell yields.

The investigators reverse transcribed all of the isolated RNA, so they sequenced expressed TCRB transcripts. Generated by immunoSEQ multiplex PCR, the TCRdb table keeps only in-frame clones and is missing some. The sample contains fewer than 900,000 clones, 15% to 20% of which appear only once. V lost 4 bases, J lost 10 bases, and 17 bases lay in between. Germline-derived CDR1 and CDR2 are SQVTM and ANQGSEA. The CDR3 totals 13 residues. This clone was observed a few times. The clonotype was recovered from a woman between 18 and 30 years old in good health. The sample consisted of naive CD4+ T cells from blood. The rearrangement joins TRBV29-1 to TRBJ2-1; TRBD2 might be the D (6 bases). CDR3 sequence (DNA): TGCAGCGTTGCGGAGGGTTTGAGCGGGGAGCAGTTCTTC. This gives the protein CSVAEGLSGEQFF.